This T cell receptor (beta chain) was found in a study of PD-L1 blockade in urothelial cancer. Looking at the study overall: Blood was analyzed 3 weeks (second dose) and 6 weeks after treatment start.

This table comes from immunoSEQ multiplex PCR, and its TCRdb copy is limited to in-frame clones, with some not included. The table lists 100,000 or so clones, about 85% of them singletons. CDR1 and CDR2 (germline): SGDLS, YYNGEE. There are 18 residues in the CDR3. Unmatched junction bases numbered 18, after V lost 4 bases and J lost 7 bases. The cohort comprised individuals with locally advanced or metastatic urothelial carcinoma. The sample in question was PBMCs, obtained around atezolizumab (anti-PD-L1) treatment. This receptor was obtained from a man aged 50-59 years with urothelial cancer. J is TRBJ2-1 and V is TRBV9; 9 bases fit TRBD1. DNA of the CDR3: TGTGCCAGCAGCCCGCCACCGATACGGGACAGGGCTACGAATGAGCAGTTCTTC. It codes for CASSPPPIRDRATNEQFF.